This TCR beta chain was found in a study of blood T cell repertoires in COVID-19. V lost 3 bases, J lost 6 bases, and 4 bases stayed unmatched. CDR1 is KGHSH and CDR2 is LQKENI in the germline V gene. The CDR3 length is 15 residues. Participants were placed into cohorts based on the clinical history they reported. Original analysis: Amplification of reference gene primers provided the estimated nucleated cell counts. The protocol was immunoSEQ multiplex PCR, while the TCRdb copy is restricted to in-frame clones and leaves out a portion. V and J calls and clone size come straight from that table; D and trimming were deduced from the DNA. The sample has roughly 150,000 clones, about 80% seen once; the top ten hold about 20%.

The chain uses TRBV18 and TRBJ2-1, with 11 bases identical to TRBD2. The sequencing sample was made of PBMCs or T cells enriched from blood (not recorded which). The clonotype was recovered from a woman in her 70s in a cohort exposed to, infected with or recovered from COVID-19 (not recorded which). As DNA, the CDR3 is TGTGCCAGCTCACCTTACACTAGCGGGAGCAATGAGCAGTTCTTC. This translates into CASSPYTSGSNEQFF. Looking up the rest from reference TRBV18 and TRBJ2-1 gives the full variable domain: NAGVMQNPRHLVRRRGQEARLRCSPMKGHSHVYWYRQLPEEGLKFMVYLQKENIIDESGMPKERFSAEFPKEGPSILRIQQVVRGDSAAYFCASSPYTSGSNEQFFGPGTRLTVL.